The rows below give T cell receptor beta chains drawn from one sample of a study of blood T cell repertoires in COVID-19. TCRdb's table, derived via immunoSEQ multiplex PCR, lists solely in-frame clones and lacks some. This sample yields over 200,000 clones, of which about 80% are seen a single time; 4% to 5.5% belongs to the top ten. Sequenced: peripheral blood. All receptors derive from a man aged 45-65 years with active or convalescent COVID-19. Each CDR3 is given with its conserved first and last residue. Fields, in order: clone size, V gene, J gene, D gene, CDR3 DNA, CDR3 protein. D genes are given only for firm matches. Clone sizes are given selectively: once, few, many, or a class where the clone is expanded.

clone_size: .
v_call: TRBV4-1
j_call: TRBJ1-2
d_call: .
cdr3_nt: TGCGCCAGCAGCCAAGGGGCAGGGGCTAACTATGGCTACACCTTC
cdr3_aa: CASSQGAGANYGYTF

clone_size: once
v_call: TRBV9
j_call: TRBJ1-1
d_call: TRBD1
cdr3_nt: TGTGCCAGCAGCGGGGGACAGGGGGCTGTTGAAGCTTTCTTT
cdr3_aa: CASSGGQGAVEAFF

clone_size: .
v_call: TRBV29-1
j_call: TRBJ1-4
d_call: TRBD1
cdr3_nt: TGCAGCGTTACCCTCCCAGGGACAGGGGGTGAAAAACTGTTTTTT
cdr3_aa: CSVTLPGTGGEKLFF

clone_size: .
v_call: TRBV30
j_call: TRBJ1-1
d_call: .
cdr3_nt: TGTGCCTGGATGGGCTGGGGGGGGCCAGGACTCAACACTGAAGCTTTCTTT
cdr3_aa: CAWMGWGGPGLNTEAFF

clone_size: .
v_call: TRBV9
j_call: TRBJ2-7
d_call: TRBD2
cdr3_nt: TGTGCCAGCAGCGTAGCGGGGACTAGCGACTACGAGCAGTACTTC
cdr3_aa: CASSVAGTSDYEQYF

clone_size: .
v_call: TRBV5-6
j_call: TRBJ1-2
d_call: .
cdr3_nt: TGTGCCAGCAGCTGGCGGGGTAACTCTAACTATGGCTACACCTTC
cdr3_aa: CASSWRGNSNYGYTF

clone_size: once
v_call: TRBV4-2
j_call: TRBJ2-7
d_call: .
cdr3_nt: TGTGCCAGCAGCCCCTCGGCTCGGGGGAACCCCTACGAGCAGTACTTC
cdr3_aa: CASSPSARGNPYEQYF

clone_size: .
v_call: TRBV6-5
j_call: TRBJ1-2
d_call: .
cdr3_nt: TGTGCCAGCAAGAGGATGGCTGGCTACACCTTC
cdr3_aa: CASKRMAGYTF

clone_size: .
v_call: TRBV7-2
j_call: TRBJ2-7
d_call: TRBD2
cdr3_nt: TGTGCCAGCAGTGTGGGTAGCGGGTTGTACGAGCAGTACTTC
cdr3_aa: CASSVGSGLYEQYF

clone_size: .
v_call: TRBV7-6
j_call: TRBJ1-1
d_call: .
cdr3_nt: TGTGCCAGCAGCCACCCAAATGGGGCGAACACTGAAGCTTTCTTT
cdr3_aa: CASSHPNGANTEAFF

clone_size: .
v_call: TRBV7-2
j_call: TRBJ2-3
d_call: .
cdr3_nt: TGTGCCAGCAGCTTAGAAGGGGTAACGACAGATACGCAGTATTTT
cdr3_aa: CASSLEGVTTDTQYF

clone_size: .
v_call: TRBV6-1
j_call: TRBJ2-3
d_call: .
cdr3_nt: TGTGCCAGCAGTGAAACTTTCGGTACGCAGTATTTT
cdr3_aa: CASSETFGTQYF

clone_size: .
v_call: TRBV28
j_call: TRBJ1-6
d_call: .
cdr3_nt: TGTGCCAGCAGCACCGGGGTTTATAATTCACCCCTCCACTTT
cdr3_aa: CASSTGVYNSPLHF

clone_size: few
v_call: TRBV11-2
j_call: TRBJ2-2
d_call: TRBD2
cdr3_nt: TGTGCCAGCAGCTTAGATATTCTAGCGGGGACCGGGGAGCTGTTTTTT
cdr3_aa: CASSLDILAGTGELFF

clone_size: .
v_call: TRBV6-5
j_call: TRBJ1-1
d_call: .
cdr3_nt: TGTGCCAGCAGGAGAGGCCACACTGAAGCTTTCTTT
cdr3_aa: CASRRGHTEAFF

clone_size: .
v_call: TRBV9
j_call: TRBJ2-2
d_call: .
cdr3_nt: TGTGCCAGCAGCTTCGGACAGAGAGCTTACACCGGGGAGCTGTTTTTT
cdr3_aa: CASSFGQRAYTGELFF

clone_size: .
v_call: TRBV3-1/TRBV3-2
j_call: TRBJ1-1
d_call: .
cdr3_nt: TGTGCCAGCAGCCAAGTGCGGGATACTGAAGCTTTCTTT
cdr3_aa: CASSQVRDTEAFF

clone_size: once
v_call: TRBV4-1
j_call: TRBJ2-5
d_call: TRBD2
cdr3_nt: TGCGCCAGCAGCCGAATACGTACTAGCGGGGGGGCCGGGGAGACCCAGTACTTC
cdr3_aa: CASSRIRTSGGAGETQYF

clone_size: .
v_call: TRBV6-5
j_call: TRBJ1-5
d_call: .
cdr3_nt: TGTGCCAGCAGCGATACCTGGAGGGCTAAGCATTTT
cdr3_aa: CASSDTWRAKHF

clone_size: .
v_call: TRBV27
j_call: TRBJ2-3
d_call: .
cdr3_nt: TGTGCCAGCAGTCAGAGGGCAGATACGCAGTATTTT
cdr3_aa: CASSQRADTQYF

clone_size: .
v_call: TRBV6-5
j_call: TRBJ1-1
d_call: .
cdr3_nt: TGTGCCACAAAGCAAGGGGACTCGGGCACTGAAGCTTTCTTT
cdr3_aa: CATKQGDSGTEAFF

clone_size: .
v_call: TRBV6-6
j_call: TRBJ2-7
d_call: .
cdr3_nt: TGTGCCAGCAGATTCGGTGGCGAGCAGTACTTC
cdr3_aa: CASRFGGEQYF

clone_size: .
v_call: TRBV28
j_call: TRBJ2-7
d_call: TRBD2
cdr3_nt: TGTGCCAGCAGTTGGGAGGGCTACGAGCAGTACTTC
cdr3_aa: CASSWEGYEQYF